Here is one T cell receptor beta chain with its context. The antigen is undetermined. The data originate from a study of Tregs in tolerant kidney transplant recipients. TCRdb's copy holds only in-frame clones and misses some; the assay was immunoSEQ multiplex PCR. The table records approximately 67,000 clones, approximately 92% of them present only once. Germline CDR1 SGHAT, CDR2 FQNNGV. The CDR3 has 13 residues. V gave up 7 bases and J gave up 4 bases, with 11 bases separating them. Study-wide results and caveats: Activated donor B cell expansion appeared to reveal the most relevant donor-specific TCRbeta repertoire.

This clonotype was sampled from a human donor who received a combined kidney and bone marrow transplant. The source was CD8+ T cells from blood, collected before the transplant. The chain combines TRBV11-2 with TRBJ2-1, with D possibly being TRBD2 (5 bases). The CDR3 DNA sequence: TGTGCCAGCACTAGCCGGGGTTACAATGAGCAGTTCTTC. It codes for CASTSRGYNEQFF.